The clone carrying this T cell receptor (beta chain) was seen more than once but under ten times. The read ends 3 residues shy of where the CDR3 ends; the end is completed using the germline J gene. This record comes from a study of T cell clonality in common variable immunodeficiency. Sequencing input was equivalent genomic DNA from CVID and controls. Here immunoSEQ multiplex PCR was the method, and the copy in TCRdb shows in-frame clones only, minus some. The sample is made up of about 34,000 clones, none counted only once. There are 15 residues in the CDR3. Germline assignment: CDR1 DFQATT and CDR2 SNEGSKA (reference sequence).

The J gene is TRBJ1-4, the V gene TRBV20-1, with D maybe TRBD1 (6 bases). This receptor was taken from a person aged 18 to 69 in good health. The specimen was peripheral blood mononuclear cells. This CDR3 reads CSAPLTGLVVDKLFF. The part of the CDR3 DNA that was read is TGCAGTGCCCCTTTGACAGGTCTGGTGGTGGATAAA.